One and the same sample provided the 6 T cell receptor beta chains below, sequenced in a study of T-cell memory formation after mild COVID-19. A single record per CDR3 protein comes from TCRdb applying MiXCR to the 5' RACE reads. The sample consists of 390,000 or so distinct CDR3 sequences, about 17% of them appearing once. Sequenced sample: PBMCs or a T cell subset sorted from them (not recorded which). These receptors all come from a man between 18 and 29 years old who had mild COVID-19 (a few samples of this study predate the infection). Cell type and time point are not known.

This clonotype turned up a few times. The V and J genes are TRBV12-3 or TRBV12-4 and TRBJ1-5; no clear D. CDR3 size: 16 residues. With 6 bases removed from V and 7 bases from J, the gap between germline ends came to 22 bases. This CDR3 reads CASSRTQPKASQPQHF. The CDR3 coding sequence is TGTGCCAGCAGCCGGACTCAACCTAAGGCCTCCCAGCCCCAGCATTTT.

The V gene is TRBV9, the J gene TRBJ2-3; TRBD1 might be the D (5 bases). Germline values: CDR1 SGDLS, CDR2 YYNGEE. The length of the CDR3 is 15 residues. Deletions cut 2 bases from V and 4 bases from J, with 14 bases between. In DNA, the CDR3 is TGTGCCAGCAGCGTTCGGACACGGGTGGCAGATACGCAGTATTTT. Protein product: CASSVRTRVADTQYF.

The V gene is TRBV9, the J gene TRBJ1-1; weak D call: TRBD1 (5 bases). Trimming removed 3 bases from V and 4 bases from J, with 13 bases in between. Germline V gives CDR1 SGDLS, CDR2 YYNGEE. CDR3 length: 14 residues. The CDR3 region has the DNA TGTGCCAGCAGCGCGCGTATTCAGGGCACTGAAGCTTTCTTT. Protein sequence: CASSARIQGTEAFF.

For the CDR3, the DNA is TGCAGTGCTAGTCCAAAAGACAGAAAGACTCACAATGAGCAGTTCTTC. It translates to CSASPKDRKTHNEQFF. V is TRBV20-1 and J is TRBJ2-1, with TRBD1 as a possible D gene (5 bases). Germline loops: CDR1 DFQATT, CDR2 SNEGSKA (reference sequence). Deletions cut 3 bases from V and 5 bases from J, with 20 bases between. CDR3 size: 16 residues.

DNA of the CDR3: TGTGCCAGCTCGGAACAGGGGAGCAATCGTAACACTGAAGCTTTCTTT. It specifies CASSEQGSNRNTEAFF. The rearrangement links TRBV18 to TRBJ1-1, with TRBD1 matching 7 bases. V lost 6 bases, J lost 2 bases, and 12 bases stayed unmatched. The CDR3 sequence is 16 residues long. CDR1 and CDR2 from the germline V gene are KGHSH and LQKENI. The variable domain in full, with the rest retrieved from reference TRBV18 and TRBJ1-1, is NAGVMQNPRHLVRRRGQEARLRCSPMKGHSHVYWYRQLPEEGLKFMVYLQKENIIDESGMPKERFSAEFPKEGPSILRIQQVVRGDSAAYFCASSEQGSNRNTEAFFGQGTRLTVV.

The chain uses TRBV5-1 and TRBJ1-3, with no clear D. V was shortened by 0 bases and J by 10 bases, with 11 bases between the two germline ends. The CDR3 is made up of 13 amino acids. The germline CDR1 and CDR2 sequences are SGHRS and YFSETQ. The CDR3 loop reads CASSLGESNTIYF. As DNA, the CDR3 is TGCGCCAGCAGCTTGGGGGAGAGTAATACCATATATTTT. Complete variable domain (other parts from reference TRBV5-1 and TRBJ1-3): KAGVTQTPRYLIKTRGQQVTLSCSPISGHRSVSWYQQTPGQGLQFLFEYFSETQRNKGNFPGRFSGRQFSNSRSEMNVSTLELGDSALYLCASSLGESNTIYFGEGSWLTVV.